The sequence of this T cell receptor beta chain was determined in a study of blood T cell repertoires in COVID-19. Study-level background: The samples span acute and convalescent COVID-19 from the United States, Italy and Spain. Sample material is recorded as cDNA or gDNA derived from T cells, B-cell-depleted T cells, or PBMCs.

Original processing notes: Amplification from reference gene primers served as the basis for estimated nucleated cell counts. Assay used: immunoSEQ multiplex PCR; TCRdb lists only in-frame clones, some missing. D and trimming were read from the DNA, whereas the V and J calls and clone size are those reported in that table. Of 250,000 to 350,000 clones listed, more than 70% were seen once; the top ten hold under 6.5%. Germline assignment: CDR1 MNHEY and CDR2 SVGAGI. Trimming took off 10 bases at V and 4 bases at J, with 22 bases between the two ends. The CDR3 consists of 15 residues. The rearrangement uses TRBV6-5 and TRBJ1-2; D unclear. This TCR came from a man aged 18 to 29 who had recovered from COVID-19. Sequenced input: peripheral blood. The CDR3 sequence: CATSPSKWQLYGYTF. The CDR3 DNA follows: TGTGCCACTAGTCCGTCCAAGTGGCAGCTCTATGGCTACACCTTC.